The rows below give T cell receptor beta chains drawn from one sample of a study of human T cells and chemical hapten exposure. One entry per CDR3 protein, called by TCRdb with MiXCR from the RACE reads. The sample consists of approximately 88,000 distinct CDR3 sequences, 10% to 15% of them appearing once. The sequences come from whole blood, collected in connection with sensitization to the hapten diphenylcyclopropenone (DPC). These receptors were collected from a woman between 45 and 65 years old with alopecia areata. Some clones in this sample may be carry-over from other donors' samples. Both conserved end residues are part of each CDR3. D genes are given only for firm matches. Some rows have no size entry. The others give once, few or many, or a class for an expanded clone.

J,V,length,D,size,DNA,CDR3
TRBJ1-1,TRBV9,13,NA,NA,TGTGCCAGCAGCGAGGGGCCTAACTTGGGAGCTTTCTTT,CASSEGPNLGAFF
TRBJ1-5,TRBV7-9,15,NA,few,TGTGCCAGCAGCTCCGGGATGGCGGGCAATCAGCCCCAGCATTTT,CASSSGMAGNQPQHF
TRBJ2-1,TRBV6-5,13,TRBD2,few,TGTGCCAGCAGTAGGACTAGCTACAATGAGCAGTTCTTC,CASSRTSYNEQFF
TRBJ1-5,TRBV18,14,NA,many,TGTGCCAGCTCACTAGACAGTAGCAATCAGCCCCAGCATTTT,CASSLDSSNQPQHF
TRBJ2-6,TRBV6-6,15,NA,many,TGTGCCAGCAGTTACGGGTTCTCTGGGGCCAACGTCCTGACTTTC,CASSYGFSGANVLTF
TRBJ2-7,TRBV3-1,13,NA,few,TGTGCCAGCAGCCAAGTCTGGGGAAACGAGCAGTACTTC,CASSQVWGNEQYF
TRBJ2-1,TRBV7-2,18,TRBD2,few,TGTGCCAGCAGCTTAGGGATTTCCGGGACTAGCCCTAATAAGTCTCCGTTCTTC,CASSLGISGTSPNKSPFF
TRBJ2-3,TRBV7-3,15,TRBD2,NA,TGTGCCAGCAGCTTAACGCCTAGCGGGTTTTGGAGTCAGTATTTT,CASSLTPSGFWSQYF
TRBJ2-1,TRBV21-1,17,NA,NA,TGTGCCAGCAGCCCTCCCCGAGCGACTAGCGGGAGGAATGAGCAGTTCTTC,CASSPPRATSGRNEQFF
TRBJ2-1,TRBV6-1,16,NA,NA,TGTGCCAGCAGTGCCCCCAGCGGGCCGACCTACAATGAGCAGTTCTTC,CASSAPSGPTYNEQFF
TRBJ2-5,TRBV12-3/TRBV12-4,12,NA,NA,TGTGCCAGTAAAGGCAGAAAAGAGACCCAGTACTTC,CASKGRKETQYF
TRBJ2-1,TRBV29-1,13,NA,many,TGCAGCGTTGAAAGGAGGGTGGGGAATGAGCAGTTCTTC,CSVERRVGNEQFF
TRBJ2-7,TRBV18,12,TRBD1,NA,TGTGCCAGCTCAGAACAGGGGTTCGAGCAGTACTTC,CASSEQGFEQYF
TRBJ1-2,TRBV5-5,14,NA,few,TGTGCCAGCAGCTCAACGGCGAGCAGCTATGGCTACACCTTC,CASSSTASSYGYTF
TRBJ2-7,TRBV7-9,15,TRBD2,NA,TGTGCCAGCAGCTCGGGACTAGGATCCACTTACGAGCAGTACTTC,CASSSGLGSTYEQYF
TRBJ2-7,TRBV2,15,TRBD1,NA,TGTGCCAGCATTAGAAAGTCAGGGGGCATAGATGAGCAGTACTTC,CASIRKSGGIDEQYF
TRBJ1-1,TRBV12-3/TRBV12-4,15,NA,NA,TGTGCCAGCAGCTCCCGACTCAGGGTCATCACTGAAGCTTTCTTT,CASSSRLRVITEAFF
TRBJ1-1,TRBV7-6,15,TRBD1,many,TGTGCCAGCAGCTTTACAGGGGAAATGAACACTGAAGCTTTCTTT,CASSFTGEMNTEAFF
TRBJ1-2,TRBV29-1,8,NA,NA,TGCAGCGTTGATGGCTACACCTTC,CSVDGYTF
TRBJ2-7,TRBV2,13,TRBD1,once,TGTGCCAGCAGAGGGGACAGTACCTACGAGCAGTACTTC,CASRGDSTYEQYF
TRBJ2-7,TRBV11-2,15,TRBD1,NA,TGTGCCAGCAGCTCCCTTAGGGACAGGGCCTACGAGCAGTACTTC,CASSSLRDRAYEQYF
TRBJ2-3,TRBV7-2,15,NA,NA,TGTGCCAGCAGCTTAGTCGAGGGACCCACAGATACGCAGTATTTT,CASSLVEGPTDTQYF
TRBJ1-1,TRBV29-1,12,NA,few,TGCAGCGTTGGTCAGATCTTCTCTGAAGCTTTCTTT,CSVGQIFSEAFF
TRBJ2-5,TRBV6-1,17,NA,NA,TGTGCCAGCAGTGAAGCTGGCAGGCTTTTGTTTGGGGAGACCCAGTACTTC,CASSEAGRLLFGETQYF
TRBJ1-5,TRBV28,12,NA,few,TGTGCCACCGCCGGGGGCAATCAGCCCCAGCATTTT,CATAGGNQPQHF
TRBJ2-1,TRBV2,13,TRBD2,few,TGTGCCAGCGCCGGGGGGGCCTACAATGAGCAGTTCTTC,CASAGGAYNEQFF
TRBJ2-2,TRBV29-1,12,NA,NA,TGCAGCGTTGGGGGCCCCGAAGGGGAGCTGTTTTTT,CSVGGPEGELFF
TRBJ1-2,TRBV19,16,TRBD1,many,TGTGCCAGTAGTTCCGACAGGGCTGACCTTAACTATGGCTACACCTTC,CASSSDRADLNYGYTF
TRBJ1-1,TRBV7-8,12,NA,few,TGTGCCAGCAGCTCGGCAATGGCTGAAGCTTTCTTT,CASSSAMAEAFF
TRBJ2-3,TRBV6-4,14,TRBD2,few,TGTGCCAGCAGTGGTGGCGGGAGTACGGATACGCAGTATTTT,CASSGGGSTDTQYF
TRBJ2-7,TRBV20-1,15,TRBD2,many,TGCAGTGCTAGAGATTTAGCGGGAGGTTCGGACGAGCAGTACTTC,CSARDLAGGSDEQYF
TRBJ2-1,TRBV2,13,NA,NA,TGTGCCAGCAGTGACCCACGTGGCAATGAGCAGTTCTTC,CASSDPRGNEQFF
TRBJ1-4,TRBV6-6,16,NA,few,TGTGCCAGCAGTTGGGAAGGGGCCGCAACTAATGAAAAACTGTTTTTT,CASSWEGAATNEKLFF
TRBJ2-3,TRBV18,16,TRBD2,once,TGTGCCAGCTCACCTGCTAGCGGGAGGGCTGCAGATACGCAGTATTTT,CASSPASGRAADTQYF
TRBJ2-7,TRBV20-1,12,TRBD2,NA,TGCAGTGCTAGACTAGCGGGACACGAGCAGTACTTC,CSARLAGHEQYF
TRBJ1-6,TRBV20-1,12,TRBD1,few,TGCAGTGCTTGGGACAGGGGAAAACCCCTCCACTTT,CSAWDRGKPLHF
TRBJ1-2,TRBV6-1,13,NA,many,TGTGCCAGCGAGCGGAGGGGCCTAAAAAGCTACACCTTC,CASERRGLKSYTF
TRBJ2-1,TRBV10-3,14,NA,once,TGTGCCATCAGTGAGGTACTAGAGTTTTCAATACGGTTCTTC,CAISEVLEFSIRFF
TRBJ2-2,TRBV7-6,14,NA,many,TGTGCCAGCAGCCAAACTAGAAACACCGGGGAGCTGTTTTTT,CASSQTRNTGELFF
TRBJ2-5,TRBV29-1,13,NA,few,TGCAGCGCCGGGAGATTAGGAAGGGAGACCCAGTACTTC,CSAGRLGRETQYF
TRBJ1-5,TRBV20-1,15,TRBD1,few,TGCAGTGCTACCCGGGACAGAAATAGCAATCAGCCCCAGCATTTT,CSATRDRNSNQPQHF
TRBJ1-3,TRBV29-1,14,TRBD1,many,TGCAGCGTTGAGGGACAGCACTCTGGAAACACCATATATTTT,CSVEGQHSGNTIYF
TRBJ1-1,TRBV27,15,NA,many,TGTGCCAGCAGTTTATCGGGGTCCGGGACCGTTGAAGCTTTCTTT,CASSLSGSGTVEAFF
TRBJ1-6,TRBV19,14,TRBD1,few,TGTGCCAGTAGTAGGGGACAGGGAGTGCCACCCCTCCACTTT,CASSRGQGVPPLHF
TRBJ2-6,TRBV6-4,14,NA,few,TGTGCCAGCAGTGACTCTGCTGGGGCCAACGTCCTGACTTTC,CASSDSAGANVLTF
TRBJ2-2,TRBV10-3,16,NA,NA,TGTGCCATCAGTCCACGTGACGCCACGAACACCGGGGAGCTGTTTTTT,CAISPRDATNTGELFF
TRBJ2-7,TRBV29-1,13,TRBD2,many,TGCAGCGTTAGCCCTAGCGGCCCGGGCGAGCAGTACTTC,CSVSPSGPGEQYF
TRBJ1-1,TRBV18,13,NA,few,TGTGCCAGCCGCCTAAAACCGAACACTGAAGCTTTCTTT,CASRLKPNTEAFF
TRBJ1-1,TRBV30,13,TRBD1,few,TGTGCCTGGAGCGGAGGGGGCTCTACTGAAGCTTTCTTT,CAWSGGGSTEAFF
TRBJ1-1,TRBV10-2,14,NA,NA,TGCGCCAGCATGGTCGGCGGGGCAGGGACTGAAGCTTTCTTT,CASMVGGAGTEAFF
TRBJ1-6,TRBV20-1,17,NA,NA,TGCAGTGCCCAGGGCGGGCCAGGCGGTGGGGGGAATTCACCCCTCCACTTT,CSAQGGPGGGGNSPLHF
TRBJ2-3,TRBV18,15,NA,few,TGTGCCAGCTCAAACTTTAGACCGAACACAGATACGCAGTATTTT,CASSNFRPNTDTQYF
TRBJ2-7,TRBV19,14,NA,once,TGTGCCAGTAGTATAGGGGGCCTGCCGAACGAGCAGTACTTC,CASSIGGLPNEQYF
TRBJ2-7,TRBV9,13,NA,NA,TGTGCCAGCAGCGTCGAGCCATCCGGCGAGCAGTACTTC,CASSVEPSGEQYF
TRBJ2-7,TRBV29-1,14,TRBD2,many,TGCAGCGCGGGGGGGCAGGGGTCAGGCAACGAGCAGTACTTC,CSAGGQGSGNEQYF
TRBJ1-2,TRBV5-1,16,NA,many,TGCGCCAGCAGCTTGGACAGGACCTCTGTCCTGGAGGGCTACACCTTC,CASSLDRTSVLEGYTF
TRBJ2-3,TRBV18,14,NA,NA,TGTGCCAGCTCAACCCAACTAGGCACAGATACGCAGTATTTT,CASSTQLGTDTQYF
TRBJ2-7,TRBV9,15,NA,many,TGTGCCAGCAGCGGGCCGACAGGGTCAGCGGGCGAGCAGTACTTC,CASSGPTGSAGEQYF
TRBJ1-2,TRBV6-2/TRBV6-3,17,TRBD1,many,TGTGCCAGCAGCCTTGCCTGGCGTCAGGGGGAGCACTATGGCTACACCTTC,CASSLAWRQGEHYGYTF
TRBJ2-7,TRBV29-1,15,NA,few,TGCAGCGTGCTCGGGGGCCAAAGGGGATACTACGAGCAGTACTTC,CSVLGGQRGYYEQYF